Each of the 23 T cell receptor beta chains below was sequenced from the same sample in a study of T cell responses to AZD1222 COVID-19 vaccine (dated by TCRdb to the early 2020s). The method was the immunoSEQ multiplex PCR assay. TCRdb took this table from immuneACCESS and kept in-frame rearrangements with V and J called. Such tables lack part of the clones; where checked against another copy, unresolved V genes explain under half of the gap, and the rest is unexplained. The sample yields tens of thousands of clones; approximately 89% were counted once. The ten largest make up over 7.5% of the sample. The label giving this sample's time point can be read as: about 28 days (+/-7) after the second vaccine dose. The source material was peripheral blood, sampled 28 days after the second AZD1222 dose. The receptors come from an adult who received the AZD1222 COVID-19 vaccine.

The CDR3 DNA is TGTGCCAGCAGACGGACAGGTGGAAATGAAAAACTGTTTTTT. Amino acids: CASRRTGGNEKLFF. The chain has TRBV6-5 and TRBJ1-4, with TRBD1 matching over 7 bases. CDR3 size: 14 residues. V lost 6 bases, J lost 5 bases, and 6 bases stayed unmatched. CDR1 is MNHEY and CDR2 is SVGAGI in the germline V gene.

In DNA form, the CDR3 reads TGTGCCAGCAGCCCCCCGAGTGAAAAACTGTTTTTT. Translated, it gives CASSPPSEKLFF. The chain links TRBV7-2 to TRBJ1-4; D uncertain. Germline CDR1 and CDR2: SGHTA and FQGNSA. The CDR3 covers 12 residues. The ends were cut back, 5 bases at V and 7 bases at J, with 8 bases in the middle.

This clone appeared a single time. This chain connects TRBV5-1 to TRBJ1-1; D remains unclear. The V end was cut by 0 bases, the J end by 7 bases, with 10 bases between. The CDR3 is made up of 13 amino acids. Germline V gives CDR1 SGHRS, CDR2 YFSETQ. This CDR3 reads CASSLGREGEAFF. As DNA, the CDR3 is TGCGCCAGCAGCTTGGGTAGGGAGGGTGAAGCTTTCTTT.

This sequence joins TRBV5-1 and TRBJ1-1; tentative D call: TRBD1 (6 bases). Trimming removed 1 base at V and 1 base at J, with 17 bases between. The CDR3 runs 17 residues. Germline V gene data show CDR1 as SGHRS and CDR2 as YFSETQ. The CDR3 sequence: CASSLRYRAAKNTEAFF. CDR3 nucleotides: TGCGCCAGCAGCTTGCGGTACAGGGCGGCTAAGAACACTGAAGCTTTCTTT.

The chain combines TRBV7-9 with TRBJ2-3; D is undetermined. Germline V gives CDR1 SEHNR, CDR2 FQNEAQ (reference sequence). Trimming removed 1 base at V and 3 bases at J, with 11 bases between. CDR3 length: 15 residues. The CDR3 coding sequence is TGTGCCAGCAGCTTAGAGGCCAGGCCGACAGATACGCAGTATTTT. This gives the protein CASSLEARPTDTQYF.

The V call is TRBV7-3, the J call TRBJ1-1; 9 nucleotides match TRBD1. Germline V gene data show CDR1 as SGHTA and CDR2 as FQGTGA. V lost 2 bases to trimming and J lost 7 bases; unmatched junction nucleotides: 11. This CDR3 has 16 amino acids. The CDR3 loop is CASSLLGGQGKDEAFF. The CDR3 DNA reads TGTGCCAGCAGCTTATTGGGGGGACAGGGAAAGGATGAAGCTTTCTTT.

This chain joins TRBV28 and TRBJ1-4; 7 bases are shared with TRBD1. The length of the CDR3 is 14 residues. Germline V lookup: CDR1 MDHEN, CDR2 SYDVKM. V shed 6 bases and J 7 bases; nucleotides not matched to a gene: 8. As DNA, the CDR3 is TGTGCCAGCAGCCGACAGGGCCGGGCTGAAAAACTGTTTTTT. Its translation is CASSRQGRAEKLFF.

The chain links TRBV7-9 to TRBJ1-2; TRBD1 matches 8 bases. V was pared by 8 bases and J by 7 bases, with 27 bases of the junction left unmatched. This CDR3 contains 19 residues. Germline CDR1 is SEHNR and CDR2 is FQNEAQ (reference sequence). CDR3 nucleotide sequence: TGTGCCAGCCGCCAGTCAGGGGGCTTTTCTCCCCGGGGATCGTCTGGCTACACCTTC. It specifies CASRQSGGFSPRGSSGYTF.

The chain uses TRBV18 and TRBJ1-2; the D is unclear. V shed 0 bases and J shed 3 bases, with 8 bases lying between them. CDR1 is KGHSH, CDR2 LQKENI, per germline. The CDR3 has 14 residues. The CDR3 region is CASSPPASHYGYTF. As DNA, the CDR3 is TGTGCCAGCTCACCACCTGCCAGCCACTATGGCTACACCTTC. Using reference TRBV18 and TRBJ1-2 for the parts outside the CDR3, the full variable domain is NAGVMQNPRHLVRRRGQEARLRCSPMKGHSHVYWYRQLPEEGLKFMVYLQKENIIDESGMPKERFSAEFPKEGPSILRIQQVVRGDSAAYFCASSPPASHYGYTFGSGTRLTVV.

The CDR3 sequence is CATSDQRTGANVLTF. The CDR3 nucleotides read TGTGCCACCAGTGATCAACGAACCGGGGCCAACGTCCTGACTTTC. The rearrangement links TRBV24-1 to TRBJ2-6; D remains ambiguous. Germline CDR1 is KGHDR and CDR2 is SFDVKD. This CDR3 spans 15 amino acids. Trimming removed 3 bases at V and 4 bases at J, with 9 bases between.

The chain uses TRBV5-1 and TRBJ2-2; 11 bases are a match to TRBD2. Trimming at V came to 4 bases and at J to 0 bases, leaving 2 bases not matched to a gene. This CDR3 is built from 16 residues. From germline, CDR1 is SGHRS and CDR2 YFSETQ. The chain's CDR3 is CASSRLAGPNTGELFF. CDR3 nucleotide sequence: TGCGCCAGCAGCCGACTAGCGGGGCCGAACACCGGGGAGCTGTTTTTT.

V gene TRBV9 combines with J gene TRBJ1-2, with D perhaps TRBD1 (5 bases). V was clipped by 3 bases and J by 4 bases, with 10 bases between them. The CDR3 is 13 residues long. In germline, CDR1 is SGDLS, CDR2 YYNGEE. CDR3 region: CASSAGTAYGYTF. The CDR3 DNA reads as TGTGCCAGCAGCGCGGGGACTGCCTATGGCTACACCTTC.

The chain combines TRBV21-1 with TRBJ1-5; TRBD1, the D gene given by the table, was not confirmed from the DNA. TRBV21-1 is flagged as a pseudogene. This CDR3 region has 15 residues. The CDR3 DNA sequence: TGTGCCAGCCACAGGGGGCTAGGTAGCAATCAGCCCCAGCATTTT. This translates into CASHRGLGSNQPQHF.

The chain couples TRBV14 to TRBJ2-7; 7 nucleotides line up with TRBD2. The CDR3 extends over 14 amino acids. Germline CDR1 reads SGHDN; CDR2 reads FVKESK. V shed 3 bases and J 2 bases; nucleotides not matched to a gene: 4. The CDR3 region is CASSQASGAYEQYV. CDR3 DNA: TGTGCCAGCAGCCAGGCTAGCGGTGCCTACGAGCAGTACGTC.

The chain couples TRBV6-5 to TRBJ1-1; the D gene is possibly TRBD1 (6 bases). Per the germline V gene, CDR1 is MNHEY and CDR2 is SVGAGI. The CDR3 spans 14 residues. Deletions cut 6 bases from V and 3 bases from J, with 14 bases between. The CDR3 DNA reads as TGTGCCAGCAGCCCGGGGACATTACACACTGAAGCTTTCTTT. Protein: CASSPGTLHTEAFF.

The chain links TRBV24-1 to TRBJ1-2; D unclear. In germline, CDR1 is KGHDR, CDR2 SFDVKD. V lost 0 bases to trimming and J lost 8 bases, with 15 bases between them. This CDR3 spans 15 amino acids. CDR3 sequence (DNA): TGTGCCACCAGTGATTTGCAAAGCGGCGTTGGAGGCTACACCTTC. Amino acid sequence: CATSDLQSGVGGYTF.

The chain is built from TRBV15 and TRBJ2-3; 12 nucleotides align to TRBD1. CDR1 is LNHNV, CDR2 YYDKDF, per germline (reference sequence). The junction had 6 bases not matched to a gene; V was cut back by 7 bases and J by 4 bases. The CDR3 has 15 amino acids. As DNA, the CDR3 is TGTGCCACCACCCGGGGACAGGGGGCCGCAGATACGCAGTATTTT. It yields the protein CATTRGQGAADTQYF. The full variable domain, with the rest looked up from reference TRBV15 and TRBJ2-3, is DAMVIQNPRYQVTQFGKPVTLSCSQTLNHNVMYWYQQKSSQAPKLLFHYYDKDFNNEADTPDNFQSRRPNTSFCFLDIRSPGLGDTAMYLCATTRGQGAADTQYFGPGTRLTVL.

The V and J genes are TRBV11-1 and TRBJ2-2; tentatively, D is TRBD2 (6 bases). The CDR3 has 14 residues. V gave up 5 bases and J gave up 5 bases, with 12 bases separating them. The germline gives CDR1 SGHAT, CDR2 FQDESV (reference sequence). DNA of the CDR3: TGTGCCAGCAGCCAGACTAGTTTTACCGGGGAGCTGTTTTTT. This translates into CASSQTSFTGELFF. Full variable domain (remainder filled in from reference TRBV11-1 and TRBJ2-2): EAEVAQSPRYKITEKSQAVAFWCDPISGHATLYWYRQILGQGPELLVQFQDESVVDDSQLPKDRFSAERLKGVDSTLKIQPAELGDSAMYLCASSQTSFTGELFFGEGSRLTVL.

The chain couples TRBV20-1 to TRBJ1-1; maybe TRBD1 (5 bases). Germline CDR1 DFQATT, CDR2 SNEGSKA (reference sequence). V shed 3 bases and J shed 8 bases, with 7 bases lying between them. The CDR3 has 10 residues. The CDR3 protein is CSARTAEAFF. CDR3 DNA sequence: TGCAGTGCTAGGACAGCCGAAGCTTTCTTT.

The V gene is TRBV18, the J gene TRBJ2-4, with D uncertain. V was pared by 1 base and J by 4 bases, with 14 bases between. Germline loops: CDR1 KGHSH, CDR2 LQKENI. This CDR3 has 16 amino acids. CDR3: CASSPLPRSLKNIQYF. In nucleotides, the CDR3 is TGTGCCAGCTCACCACTACCACGGTCCCTAAAAAACATTCAGTACTTC.

This chain uses TRBV24-1 with TRBJ1-1; 8 bases agree with TRBD1. V trimming: 4 bases; J trimming: 8 bases; junction bases outside the gene matches: 5. Germline V lookup: CDR1 KGHDR, CDR2 SFDVKD. This CDR3 is 13 amino acids long. The CDR3: CATSDSDREEAFF. DNA for the CDR3: TGTGCCACCAGTGACTCGGACAGGGAGGAAGCTTTCTTT.

This clone has only one observation. The chain uses TRBV7-3 and TRBJ2-6, with D perhaps TRBD1 or TRBD2 (5 bases each). Germline loops: CDR1 SGHTA, CDR2 FQGTGA. There are 16 residues in the CDR3. V lost 5 bases to trimming and J lost 0 bases, with 11 bases between them. This CDR3 reads CASSRDGASGANVLTF. The CDR3 region has the DNA TGTGCCAGCAGCCGCGACGGGGCCTCTGGGGCCAACGTCCTGACTTTC.

The chain couples TRBV5-1 to TRBJ2-6; maybe TRBD1 (5 bases). Trimming stripped 3 bases from V and 0 bases from J, with 7 bases between. This CDR3 contains 15 residues. Germline V lookup: CDR1 SGHRS, CDR2 YFSETQ. For the CDR3, the DNA is TGCGCCAGCAGCTACGACAGCTCTGGGGCCAACGTCCTGACTTTC. Translated: CASSYDSSGANVLTF. Full variable domain (rest looked up from reference TRBV5-1 and TRBJ2-6): KAGVTQTPRYLIKTRGQQVTLSCSPISGHRSVSWYQQTPGQGLQFLFEYFSETQRNKGNFPGRFSGRQFSNSRSEMNVSTLELGDSALYLCASSYDSSGANVLTFGAGSRLTVL.